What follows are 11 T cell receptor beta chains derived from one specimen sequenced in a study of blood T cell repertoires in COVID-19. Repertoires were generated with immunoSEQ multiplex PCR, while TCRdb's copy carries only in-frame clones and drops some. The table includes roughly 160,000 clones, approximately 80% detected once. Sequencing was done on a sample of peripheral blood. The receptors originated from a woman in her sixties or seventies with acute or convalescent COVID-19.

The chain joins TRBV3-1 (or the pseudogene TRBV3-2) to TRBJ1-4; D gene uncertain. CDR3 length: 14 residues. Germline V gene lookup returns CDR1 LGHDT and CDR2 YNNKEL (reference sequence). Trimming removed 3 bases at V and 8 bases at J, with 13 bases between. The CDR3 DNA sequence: TGTGCCAGCAGCCACCTCTCTCAGGCAGAAAAACTGTTTTTT. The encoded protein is CASSHLSQAEKLFF.

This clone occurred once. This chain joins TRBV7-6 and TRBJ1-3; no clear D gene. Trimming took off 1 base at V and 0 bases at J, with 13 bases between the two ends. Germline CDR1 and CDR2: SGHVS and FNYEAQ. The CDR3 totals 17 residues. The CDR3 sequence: CASSLGSWASSGNTIYF. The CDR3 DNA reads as TGTGCCAGCAGCTTAGGATCGTGGGCGAGCTCTGGAAACACCATATATTTT. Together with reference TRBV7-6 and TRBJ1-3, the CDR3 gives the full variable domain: GAGVSQSPRYKVTKRGQDVALRCDPISGHVSLYWYRQALGQGPEFLTYFNYEAQQDKSGLPNDRFSAERPEGSISTLTIQRTEQRDSAMYRCASSLGSWASSGNTIYFGEGSWLTVV.

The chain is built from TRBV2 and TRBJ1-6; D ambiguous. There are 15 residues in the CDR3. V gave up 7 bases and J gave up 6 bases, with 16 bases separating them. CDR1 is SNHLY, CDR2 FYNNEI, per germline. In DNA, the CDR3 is TGTGCCAGCAAAACGGAATCAGGAGGTAATTCACCCCTCCACTTT. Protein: CASKTESGGNSPLHF.

The CDR3 nucleotides are TGTGCCAGCAGCTCAGGGCAGGGTACGCGTGAAAAACTGTTTTTT. Translating gives CASSSGQGTREKLFF. V gene TRBV11-2 combines with J gene TRBJ1-4; possibly TRBD1 for D (5 bases). Germline V CDR1 and CDR2: SGHAT, FQNNGV. CDR3 length equals 15 residues. The ends were cut back, 4 bases at V and 7 bases at J, with 16 bases in the middle. The full variable domain, rest sourced from reference TRBV11-2 and TRBJ1-4, is EAGVAQSPRYKIIEKRQSVAFWCNPISGHATLYWYQQILGQGPKLLIQFQNNGVVDDSQLPKDRFSAERLKGVDSTLKIQPAKLEDSAVYLCASSSGQGTREKLFFGSGTQLSVL.

Here the CDR3 reads CASSDSIWPEEYF. As DNA, the CDR3 is TGTGCCAGCAGTGACTCGATATGGCCAGAGGAGTACTTC. The V gene is TRBV6-4, the J gene TRBJ2-7; the D is unclear. The germline V and J ends were trimmed by 0 bases and 11 bases, with 14 bases remaining between them. Germline assignment: CDR1 MRHNA and CDR2 SNTAGT. The CDR3 has 13 amino acids.

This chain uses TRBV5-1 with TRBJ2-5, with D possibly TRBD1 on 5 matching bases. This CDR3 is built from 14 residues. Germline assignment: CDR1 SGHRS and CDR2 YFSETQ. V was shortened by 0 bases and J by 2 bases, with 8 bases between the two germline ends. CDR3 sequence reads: CASSLEGWQETQYF. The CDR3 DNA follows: TGCGCCAGCAGCTTGGAGGGGTGGCAAGAGACCCAGTACTTC.

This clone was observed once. The CDR3, as DNA: TGTGCCAGCAGCCTCGGGACAGGCCTTGGGAACACTGAAGCTTTCTTT. Translated, it gives CASSLGTGLGNTEAFF. V usage is TRBV9 and J usage is TRBJ1-1; TRBD1 matches at 8 bases. V dropped 4 bases and J dropped 1; count of bases not matched to a gene: 9. From germline, CDR1 is SGDLS and CDR2 YYNGEE. The CDR3 runs to 16 residues.

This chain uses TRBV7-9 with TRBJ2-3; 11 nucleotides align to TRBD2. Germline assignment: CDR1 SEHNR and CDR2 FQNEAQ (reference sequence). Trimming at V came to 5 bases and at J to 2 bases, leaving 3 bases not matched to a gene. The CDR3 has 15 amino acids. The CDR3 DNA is TGTGCCAGCAGCGAGGGACTAGCGGTCACAGATACGCAGTATTTT. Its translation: CASSEGLAVTDTQYF.

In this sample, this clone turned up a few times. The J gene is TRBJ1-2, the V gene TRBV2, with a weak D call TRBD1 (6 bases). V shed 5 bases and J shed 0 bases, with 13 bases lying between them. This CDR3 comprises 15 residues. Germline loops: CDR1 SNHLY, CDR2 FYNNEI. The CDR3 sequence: CASSQLQGANYGYTF. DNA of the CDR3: TGTGCCAGCAGTCAGTTACAGGGAGCTAACTATGGCTACACCTTC.

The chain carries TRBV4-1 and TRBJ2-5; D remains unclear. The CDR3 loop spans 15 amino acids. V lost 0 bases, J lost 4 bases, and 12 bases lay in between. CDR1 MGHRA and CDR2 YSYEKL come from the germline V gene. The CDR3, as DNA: TGCGCCAGCAGCCAAGATGGCGAGGTCGGAGAGACCCAGTACTTC. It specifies CASSQDGEVGETQYF.

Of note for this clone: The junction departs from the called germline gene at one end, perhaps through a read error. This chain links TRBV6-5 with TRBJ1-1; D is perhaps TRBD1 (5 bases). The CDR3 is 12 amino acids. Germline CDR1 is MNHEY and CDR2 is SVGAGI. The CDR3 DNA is TGTGCCAGCAGTACAAAACTCGGGGGTGCCGTATGG. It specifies CASSTKLGGAVW.